This is a list of T cell receptor beta chains from one sample in a study of CD8+ T cells in alopecia areata. Profiled with immunoSEQ multiplex PCR; TCRdb holds only in-frame clones, not every one. Of about 170,000 clones detected, 50% to 75% appear once; the ten largest clones hold around 15%. Sample: CD4+ T cells sorted from blood, taken at roughly week 58, from a patient treated with tofacitinib. Receptors were obtained from a human donor with alopecia areata. Each CDR3 is given with its conserved first and last residue. The D gene is left open where the match is weak. Expanded clones get a size class; other rows say once, few or many, or leave the size out.

v_gene,d_gene,j_gene,abundance,CDR3nt,CDR3aa
TRBV4-1,-,TRBJ1-4,-,TGCGCCAGCAGCCAAACCAGCGACCGAAAACTGTTTTTT,CASSQTSDRKLFF
TRBV29-1,TRBD2,TRBJ2-1,-,TGCAGCGTCGGGACTAGGGCCTCGGGTGAGCAGTTCTTC,CSVGTRASGEQFF
TRBV6-5,-,TRBJ1-2,-,TGTGCCAGCAGTTACGACTCCTCCGGCGGATATGGCTACACCTTC,CASSYDSSGGYGYTF
TRBV7-9,-,TRBJ1-2,-,TGTGCCAGCGGGGCAGGGGTCAACTATGGCTACACCTTC,CASGAGVNYGYTF
TRBV4-2,TRBD2,TRBJ2-5,-,TGTGCCAGCAGCGCGGGCGGGGGGGCCATGGAGACCCAGTACTTC,CASSAGGGAMETQYF
TRBV18,-,TRBJ1-1,-,TGTGCCAGCTCACCACAGAAGAACACTGAAGCTTTCTTT,CASSPQKNTEAFF
TRBV5-5,-,TRBJ1-1,-,TGTGCCAGCAGCACTGGACAGCGGAACACTGAAGCTTTCTTT,CASSTGQRNTEAFF
TRBV2,-,TRBJ2-1,-,TGTGCCAGCAGTGAAGGAGGGGGGGTAAATGAGCAGTTCTTC,CASSEGGGVNEQFF
TRBV29-1,-,TRBJ1-2,few,TGCAGCGTTGGGGACAAGGGGGGCTACACCTTC,CSVGDKGGYTF
TRBV29-1,-,TRBJ1-2,-,TGCAGCGTTGAAGGGGGACACGGGGAGGACTATGGCTACACCTTC,CSVEGGHGEDYGYTF
TRBV29-1,TRBD1,TRBJ1-2,-,TGCAGCGTTGCTTCCGACAGGGGAGTCGGCTACACCTTC,CSVASDRGVGYTF
TRBV29-1,-,TRBJ1-2,-,TGCAGCGTTGTCGAAGCGTCCTATGGCTACACCTTC,CSVVEASYGYTF
TRBV28,-,TRBJ2-7,many,TGTGCCAGCATTGGGGGGACGAACGAGCAGTACTTC,CASIGGTNEQYF
TRBV2,-,TRBJ2-7,-,TGTGCCAGCAGCAGGACAGCTAGACGCTCCTACGAGCAGTACTTC,CASSRTARRSYEQYF
TRBV29-1,TRBD1,TRBJ1-1,-,TGCAGCGTCGCGGGACAGAAATTGAACACTGAAGCTTTCTTT,CSVAGQKLNTEAFF
TRBV29-1,TRBD1,TRBJ2-3,-,TGCAGCGTTACGGACAGGCGGAGCACAGATACGCAGTATTTT,CSVTDRRSTDTQYF
TRBV7-2,-,TRBJ1-1,-,TGTGCCAGCAGCTTAACAGGGAACACTGAAGCTTTCTTT,CASSLTGNTEAFF
TRBV10-3,TRBD1,TRBJ1-1,-,TGTGCCACCCGACAGGGGATCGGGTTCGACACTGAAGCTTTCTTT,CATRQGIGFDTEAFF
TRBV29-1,-,TRBJ1-1,-,TGCAGCGTTAGGACAGTGGCCGAAGCTTTCTTT,CSVRTVAEAFF
TRBV6-1,-,TRBJ2-1,-,TGTGCCAGCAGTGAAAGGTTGGTTCTCTCCTACAATGAGCAGTTCTTC,CASSERLVLSYNEQFF
TRBV20-1,TRBD2,TRBJ2-4,once,TGCAGTGTCGCCCGGGAGGCTCAGTACTTC,CSVAREAQYF
TRBV23-1,-,TRBJ2-3,-,TGCGCCAGCACCCCAGGGGACACAGATACGCAGTATTTT,CASTPGDTDTQYF
TRBV29-1,-,TRBJ2-3,-,TGCAGCGTTGTCTTGGGTCTTGTCGCTACGCAGTATTTT,CSVVLGLVATQYF
TRBV6-6,-,TRBJ2-3,few,TGTGCCAGCAGAAGGGACAGCACAGATACGCAGTATTTT,CASRRDSTDTQYF
TRBV27,-,TRBJ2-7,-,TGTGCCAGCAGTCCCGGACTTCCGCGCGAGCAGTACTTC,CASSPGLPREQYF
TRBV6-1,-,TRBJ1-6,-,TGTGCCAGCAGTGCAACCTGGACAGTTTGGAACTCACCCCTCCACTTT,CASSATWTVWNSPLHF
TRBV19,-,TRBJ1-2,few,TGTGCCAGTAGTATCGGGATAAACTATGGCTACACCTTC,CASSIGINYGYTF
TRBV5-1,TRBD1,TRBJ1-1,-,TGCGCCAGCAGCTTCAGGGGGTTTGGGACTGAAGCTTTCTTT,CASSFRGFGTEAFF
TRBV9,TRBD2,TRBJ2-3,-,TGTGCCAGCAGCGCAGCGGGGGGGCCCGATACGCAGTATTTT,CASSAAGGPDTQYF
TRBV11-2,TRBD2,TRBJ2-1,-,TGTGCCAGCTCGGTAGCGGGGTATTACAATGAGCAGTTCTTC,CASSVAGYYNEQFF
TRBV7-9,-,TRBJ1-5,-,TGTGCCAGCAGCCCCGGACAGACGAGCAATCAGCCCCAGCATTTT,CASSPGQTSNQPQHF
TRBV15,-,TRBJ1-2,-,TGTGCCACCAGCAGAGGGGGGGAATCAGGCTATGGCTACACCTTC,CATSRGGESGYGYTF
TRBV11-1,-,TRBJ1-4,-,TGTGCCAGCAGCGCCGGGACTACTAATGAAAAACTGTTTTTT,CASSAGTTNEKLFF
TRBV15,-,TRBJ1-6,-,TGTGCCACCAGCAGGGCGGACTTCGGAATTTCACCCCTCCACTTT,CATSRADFGISPLHF
TRBV19,TRBD2,TRBJ2-3,few,TGTGCCAGTAGTACCCCTAGCGGGGTTAGCACAGATACGCAGTATTTT,CASSTPSGVSTDTQYF
TRBV18,-,TRBJ1-5,few,TGTGCCAGCTCCCCGGTGGGGGCTAATCAGCCCCAGCATTTT,CASSPVGANQPQHF
TRBV7-9,-,TRBJ1-1,-,TGTGCCAGCAGCTTAGTTGCTGAAGCTTTCTTT,CASSLVAEAFF
TRBV15,TRBD1,TRBJ1-6,-,TGTGCCACCAGCGCCCCCGGGACAGCTGATTCACCCCTCCACTTT,CATSAPGTADSPLHF
TRBV30,-,TRBJ2-7,-,TGTGCCTGGAGCATAGGGGCCGAGCAGTACTTC,CAWSIGAEQYF
TRBV7-2,-,TRBJ2-7,few,TGTGCCAGCAGCTTAGCGCTATACGAGCAGTACTTC,CASSLALYEQYF
TRBV30,-,TRBJ2-1,-,TGTGCCTCCACCCCCATAGCAGGGGCTAGCTACAATGAGCAGTTCTTC,CASTPIAGASYNEQFF
TRBV2,-,TRBJ2-7,-,TGTGCCAGCCAAACTCAAGGGTACAGTCTCCACGAGCAGTACTTC,CASQTQGYSLHEQYF
TRBV29-1,TRBD1,TRBJ2-3,-,TGCAGCGTTACACAGGGGGCGCGATCGGATACGCAGTATTTT,CSVTQGARSDTQYF
TRBV6-1,-,TRBJ2-4,few,TGTGCCAGCGGTTCCCAGGAAAACATTCAGTACTTC,CASGSQENIQYF
TRBV30,TRBD1,TRBJ2-3,-,TGTGCCGGAGGGGACAGGGGGAGCACAGATACGCAGTATTTT,CAGGDRGSTDTQYF
TRBV5-1,TRBD1,TRBJ1-6,-,TGCGCCAGCGGACCGGGACAGGGAGTACATAATTCACCCCTCCACTTT,CASGPGQGVHNSPLHF
TRBV7-2,-,TRBJ1-2,-,TGTGCCAGCAGCTTAGTCGGGGTGGGGGACTATGGCTACACCTTC,CASSLVGVGDYGYTF
TRBV30,TRBD2,TRBJ2-1,-,TGTGCCTGGAGTGTACCCAGCGGGGGGGCCAAGAATGAGCAGTTCTTC,CAWSVPSGGAKNEQFF
TRBV9,-,TRBJ1-6,-,TGTGCCAGCAGCGTGTCCAAAAATTCACCCCTCCACTTT,CASSVSKNSPLHF